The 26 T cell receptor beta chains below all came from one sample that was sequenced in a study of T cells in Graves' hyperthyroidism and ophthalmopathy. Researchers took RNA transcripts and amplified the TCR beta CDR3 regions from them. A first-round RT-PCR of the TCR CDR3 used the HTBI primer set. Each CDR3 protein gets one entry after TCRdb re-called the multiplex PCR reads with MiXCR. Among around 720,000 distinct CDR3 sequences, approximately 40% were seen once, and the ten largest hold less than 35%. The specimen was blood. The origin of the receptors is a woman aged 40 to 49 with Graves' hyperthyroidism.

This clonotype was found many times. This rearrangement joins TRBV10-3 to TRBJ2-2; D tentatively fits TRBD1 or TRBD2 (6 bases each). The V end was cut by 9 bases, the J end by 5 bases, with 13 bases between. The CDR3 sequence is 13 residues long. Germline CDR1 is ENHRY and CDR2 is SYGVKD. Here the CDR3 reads CAMGRGGTGELFF. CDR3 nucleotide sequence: TGTGCCATGGGCAGGGGAGGAACCGGGGAGCTGTTTTTT.

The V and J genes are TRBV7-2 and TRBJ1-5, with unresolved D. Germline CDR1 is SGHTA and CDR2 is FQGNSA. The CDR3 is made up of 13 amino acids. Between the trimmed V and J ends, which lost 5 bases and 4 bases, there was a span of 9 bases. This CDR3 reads CASSHRENQPQHF. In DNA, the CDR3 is TGTGCCAGCAGCCACCGGGAAAATCAGCCCCAGCATTTT.

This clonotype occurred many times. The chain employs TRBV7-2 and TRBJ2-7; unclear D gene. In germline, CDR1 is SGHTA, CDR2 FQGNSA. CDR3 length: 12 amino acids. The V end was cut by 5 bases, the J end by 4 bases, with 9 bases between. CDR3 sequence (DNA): TGTGCCAGCAGCCTGACTCGTTACGAGCAGTACTTC. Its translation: CASSLTRYEQYF.

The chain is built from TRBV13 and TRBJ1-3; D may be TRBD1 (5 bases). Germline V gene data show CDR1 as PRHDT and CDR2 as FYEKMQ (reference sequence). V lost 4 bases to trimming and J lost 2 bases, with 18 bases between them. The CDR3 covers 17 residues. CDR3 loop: CASSSRGGEAAGNTIYF. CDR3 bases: TGTGCCAGCAGCTCCCGGGGAGGGGAAGCGGCTGGAAACACCATATATTTT.

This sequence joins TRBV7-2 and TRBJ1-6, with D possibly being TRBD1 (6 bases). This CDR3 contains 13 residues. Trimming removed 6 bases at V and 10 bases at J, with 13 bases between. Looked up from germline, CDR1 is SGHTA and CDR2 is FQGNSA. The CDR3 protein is CASREQGSSPLHF. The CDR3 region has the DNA TGTGCCAGCAGGGAACAGGGATCATCACCCCTCCACTTT.

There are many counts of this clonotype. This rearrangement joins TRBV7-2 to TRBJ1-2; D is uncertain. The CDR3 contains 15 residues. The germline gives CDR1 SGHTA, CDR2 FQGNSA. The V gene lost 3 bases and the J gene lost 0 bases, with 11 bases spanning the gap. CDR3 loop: CASSLEAQANYGYTF. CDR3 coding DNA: TGTGCCAGCAGCTTGGAGGCGCAAGCTAACTATGGCTACACCTTC.

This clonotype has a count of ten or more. Here the CDR3 reads CASSLSTYGYTF. The CDR3 nucleotides are TGTGCCAGTAGTCTCTCGACATATGGCTACACCTTC. The chain carries TRBV19 and TRBJ1-2, with D unresolved. The ends were cut back, 5 bases at V and 5 bases at J, with 9 bases in the middle. This CDR3 comprises 12 residues. Germline V lookup: CDR1 LNHDA, CDR2 SQIVND (reference sequence).

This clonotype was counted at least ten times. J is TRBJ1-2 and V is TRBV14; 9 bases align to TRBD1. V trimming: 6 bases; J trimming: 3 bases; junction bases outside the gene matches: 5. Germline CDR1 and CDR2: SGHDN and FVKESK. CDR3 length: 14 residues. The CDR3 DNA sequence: TGTGCCAGCAGGAAACGACAGGGGGACTATGGCTACACCTTC. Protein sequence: CASRKRQGDYGYTF.

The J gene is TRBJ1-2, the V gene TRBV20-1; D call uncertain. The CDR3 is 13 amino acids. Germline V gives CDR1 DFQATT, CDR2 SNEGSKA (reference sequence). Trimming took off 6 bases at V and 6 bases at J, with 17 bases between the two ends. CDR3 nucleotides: TGCAGTGCCGAGGCGCTCGGGATGAATGGCTACACCTTC. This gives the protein CSAEALGMNGYTF.

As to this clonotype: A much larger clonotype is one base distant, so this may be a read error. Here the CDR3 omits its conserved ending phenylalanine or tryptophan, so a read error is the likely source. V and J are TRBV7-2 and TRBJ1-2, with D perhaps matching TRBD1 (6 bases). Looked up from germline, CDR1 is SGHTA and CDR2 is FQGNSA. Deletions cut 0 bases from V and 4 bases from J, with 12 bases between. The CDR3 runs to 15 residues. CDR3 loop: CASSLAWGGGYGYTL. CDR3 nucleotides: TGTGCCAGCAGCTTAGCGTGGGGAGGGGGCTATGGCTACACCCTC.

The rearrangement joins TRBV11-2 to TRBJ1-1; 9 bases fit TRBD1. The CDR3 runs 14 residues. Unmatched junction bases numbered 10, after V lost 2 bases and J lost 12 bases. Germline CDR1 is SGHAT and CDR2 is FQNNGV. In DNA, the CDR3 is TGTGCCAGCAGCTTAAACAGGGGGCGGGCGAGAACTTTCTTT. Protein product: CASSLNRGRARTFF. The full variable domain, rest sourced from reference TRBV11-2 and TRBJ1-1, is EAGVAQSPRYKIIEKRQSVAFWCNPISGHATLYWYQQILGQGPKLLIQFQNNGVVDDSQLPKDRFSAERLKGVDSTLKIQPAKLEDSAVYLCASSLNRGRARTFFGQGTRLTVV.

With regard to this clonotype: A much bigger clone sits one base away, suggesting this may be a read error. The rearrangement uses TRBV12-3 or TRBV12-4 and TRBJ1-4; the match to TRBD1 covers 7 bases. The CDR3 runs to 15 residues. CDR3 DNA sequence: TGTGGCAGCAGTACCCACAGCCCAGGGGGTGAAAAACTGTTTTTT. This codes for CGSSTHSPGGEKLFF.

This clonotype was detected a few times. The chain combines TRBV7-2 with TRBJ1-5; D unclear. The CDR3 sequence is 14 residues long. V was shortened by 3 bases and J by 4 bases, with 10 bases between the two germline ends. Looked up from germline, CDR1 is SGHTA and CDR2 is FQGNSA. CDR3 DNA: TGTGCCAGCAGCTTGAGGGTTCGTAATCAGCCCCAGCATTTT. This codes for CASSLRVRNQPQHF.

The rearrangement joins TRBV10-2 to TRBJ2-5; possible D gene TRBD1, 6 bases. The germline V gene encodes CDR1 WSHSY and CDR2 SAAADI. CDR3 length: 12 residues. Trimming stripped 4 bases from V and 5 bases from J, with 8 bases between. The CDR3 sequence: CASSVQGETQYF. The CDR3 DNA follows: TGCGCCAGCAGTGTACAGGGTGAGACCCAGTACTTC.

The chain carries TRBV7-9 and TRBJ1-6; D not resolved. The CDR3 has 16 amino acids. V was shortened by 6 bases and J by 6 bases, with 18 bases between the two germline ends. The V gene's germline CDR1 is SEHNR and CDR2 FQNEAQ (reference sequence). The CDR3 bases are TGTGCCAGCAGTTTACGGGGTGTAATGGTTAATTCACCCCTCCACTTT. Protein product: CASSLRGVMVNSPLHF.

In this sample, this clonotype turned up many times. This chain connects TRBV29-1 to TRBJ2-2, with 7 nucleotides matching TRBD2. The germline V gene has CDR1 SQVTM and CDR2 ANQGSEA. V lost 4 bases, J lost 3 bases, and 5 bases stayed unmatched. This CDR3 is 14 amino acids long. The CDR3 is CSVGERGDTGELFF. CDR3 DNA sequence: TGCAGCGTTGGCGAGCGGGGCGACACCGGGGAGCTGTTTTTT.

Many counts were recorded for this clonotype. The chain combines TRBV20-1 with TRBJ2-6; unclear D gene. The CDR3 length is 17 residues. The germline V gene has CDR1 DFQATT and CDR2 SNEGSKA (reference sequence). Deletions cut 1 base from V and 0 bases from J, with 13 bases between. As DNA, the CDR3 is TGCAGTGCTAGAGGGTGGGCACAATACTCTGGGGCCAACGTCCTGACTTTC. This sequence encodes CSARGWAQYSGANVLTF.

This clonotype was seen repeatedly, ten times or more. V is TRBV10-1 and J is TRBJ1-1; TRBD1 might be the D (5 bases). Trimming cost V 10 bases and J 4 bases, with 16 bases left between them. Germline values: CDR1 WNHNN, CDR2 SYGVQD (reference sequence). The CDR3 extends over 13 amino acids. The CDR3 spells CAISLWGPTEAFF. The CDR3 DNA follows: TGCGCCATTTCGTTGTGGGGCCCCACTGAAGCTTTCTTT.

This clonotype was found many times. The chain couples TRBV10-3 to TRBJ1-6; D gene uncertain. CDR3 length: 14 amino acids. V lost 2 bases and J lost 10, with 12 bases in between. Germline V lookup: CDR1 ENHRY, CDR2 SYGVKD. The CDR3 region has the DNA TGTGCCATCAGTGAGCGCGCTGACACCTCACCCCTCCACTTT. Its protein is CAISERADTSPLHF.

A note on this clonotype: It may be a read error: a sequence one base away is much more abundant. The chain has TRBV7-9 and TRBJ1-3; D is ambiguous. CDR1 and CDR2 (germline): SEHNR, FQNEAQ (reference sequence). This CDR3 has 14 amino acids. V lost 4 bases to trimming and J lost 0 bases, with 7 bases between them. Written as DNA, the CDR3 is TGTGCCAGCAGCTCCGCAAGCTCTGGAAACACCATATATTTT. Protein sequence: CASSSASSGNTIYF.

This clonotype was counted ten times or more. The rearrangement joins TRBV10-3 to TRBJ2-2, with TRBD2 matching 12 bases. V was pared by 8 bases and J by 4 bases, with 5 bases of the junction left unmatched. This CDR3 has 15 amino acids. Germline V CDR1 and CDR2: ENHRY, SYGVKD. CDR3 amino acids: CAILATSGSTGELFF. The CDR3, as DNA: TGTGCCATCCTTGCGACTAGCGGGAGCACCGGGGAGCTGTTTTTT.

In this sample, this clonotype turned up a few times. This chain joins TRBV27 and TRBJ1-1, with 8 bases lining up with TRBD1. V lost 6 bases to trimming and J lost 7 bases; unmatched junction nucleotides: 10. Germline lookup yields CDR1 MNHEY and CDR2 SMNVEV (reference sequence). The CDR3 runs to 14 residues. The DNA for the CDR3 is TGTGCCAGCAGCCTATATGATGGACAGGGTGAAGCTTTCTTT. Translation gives CASSLYDGQGEAFF.

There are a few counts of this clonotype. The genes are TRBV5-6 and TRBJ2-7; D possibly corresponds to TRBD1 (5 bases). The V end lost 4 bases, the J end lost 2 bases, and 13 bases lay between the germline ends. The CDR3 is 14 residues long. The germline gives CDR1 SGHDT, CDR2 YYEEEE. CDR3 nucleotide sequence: TGTGCCAGCAGCCCTGGGGCGGCGGCCTACGAGCAGTACTTC. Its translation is CASSPGAAAYEQYF.

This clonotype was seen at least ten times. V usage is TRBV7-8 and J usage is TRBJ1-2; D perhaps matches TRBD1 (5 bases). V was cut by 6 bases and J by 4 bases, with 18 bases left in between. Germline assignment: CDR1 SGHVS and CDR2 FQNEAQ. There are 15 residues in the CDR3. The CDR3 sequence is CASSRGGAGGYGYTF. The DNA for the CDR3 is TGTGCCAGCAGTCGAGGAGGGGCGGGTGGCTATGGCTACACCTTC.

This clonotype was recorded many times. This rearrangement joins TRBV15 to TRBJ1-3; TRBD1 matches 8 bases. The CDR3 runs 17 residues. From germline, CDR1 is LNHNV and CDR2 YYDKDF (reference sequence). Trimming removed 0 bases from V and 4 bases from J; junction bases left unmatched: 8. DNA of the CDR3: TGTGCCACCAGCAGAGATCGCCGGGGACAGGCCGGAAACACCATATATTTT. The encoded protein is CATSRDRRGQAGNTIYF. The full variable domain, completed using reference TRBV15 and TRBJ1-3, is DAMVIQNPRYQVTQFGKPVTLSCSQTLNHNVMYWYQQKSSQAPKLLFHYYDKDFNNEADTPDNFQSRRPNTSFCFLDIRSPGLGDTAMYLCATSRDRRGQAGNTIYFGEGSWLTVV.

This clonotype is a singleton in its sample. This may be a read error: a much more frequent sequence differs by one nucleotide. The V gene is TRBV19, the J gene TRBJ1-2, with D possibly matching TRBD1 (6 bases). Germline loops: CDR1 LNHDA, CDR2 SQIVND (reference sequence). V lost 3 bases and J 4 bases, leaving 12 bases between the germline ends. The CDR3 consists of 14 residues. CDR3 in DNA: TGTGCCAGTAGTATCGGACAGAAAACCTATGGCTACACCTTC. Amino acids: CASSIGQKTYGYTF.